The rows below give T cell receptor beta chains drawn from one sample of a study of T cells in Graves' hyperthyroidism and ophthalmopathy. TCRdb re-analysed the multiplex PCR reads in MiXCR, keeping a single row per CDR3 protein. The repertoire includes 530,000 or so distinct CDR3 sequences, more than 15% of them detected once, and 15% to 20% sits in the top ten. Source material: blood. Source of these receptors: a woman under 30 with Graves' ophthalmopathy. Each CDR3 is given with its conserved first and last residue. Each record gives: clone size, J gene, V gene, D gene, CDR3 protein, CDR3 DNA. A D gene is named only where the DNA matches it firmly. A row's size may be missing; if present it is once, few, many or a size class.

size: many; J: TRBJ1-1; V: TRBV20-1; D: TRBD1; CDR3: CSARDWEQGLNTEAFF; DNA: TGCAGTGCTAGAGATTGGGAACAGGGGCTGAACACTGAAGCTTTCTTT
size: few; J: TRBJ1-2; V: TRBV4-3; D: TRBD1; CDR3: CASSPKRFQGAYYGYTF; DNA: TGCGCCAGCAGCCCCAAAAGGTTTCAGGGGGCATACTATGGCTACACCTTC
size: many; J: TRBJ2-2; V: TRBV5-1; D: TRBD1; CDR3: CASSPTGQGNTGELFF; DNA: TGCGCCAGCAGCCCTACGGGACAGGGGAACACCGGGGAGCTGTTTTTT
size: many; J: TRBJ2-1; V: TRBV20-1; D: NA; CDR3: CSARAVGSLYNEQFF; DNA: TGCAGTGCTAGAGCGGTCGGTTCTCTCTACAATGAGCAGTTCTTC
size: NA; J: TRBJ2-7; V: TRBV11-2; D: NA; CDR3: CASSLIKRGSYEQYF; DNA: TGTGCCAGCAGCTTGATCAAACGGGGCTCCTACGAGCAGTACTTC
size: NA; J: TRBJ1-1; V: TRBV19; D: NA; CDR3: CASSPDWGNTEAFF; DNA: TGTGCCAGTAGTCCGGACTGGGGGAACACTGAAGCTTTCTTT
size: many; J: TRBJ2-7; V: TRBV11-2; D: TRBD1; CDR3: CASSFTGTAYEQYF; DNA: TGTGCCAGCAGCTTTACCGGGACAGCCTACGAGCAGTACTTC
size: once; J: TRBJ2-2; V: TRBV5-1; D: NA; CDR3: CASKRTPDIANTGELFF; DNA: TGCGCCAGCAAACGAACCCCGGACATCGCGAACACCGGGGAGCTGTTTTTT
size: few; J: TRBJ1-1; V: TRBV20-1; D: TRBD1; CDR3: CSARAGGSSNTEAFF; DNA: TGCAGTGCTAGAGCAGGGGGCAGTTCGAACACTGAAGCTTTCTTT
size: many; J: TRBJ1-4; V: TRBV7-2; D: NA; CDR3: CASSPEQGLPEKLFF; DNA: TGTGCCAGCAGCCCGGAACAGGGATTGCCTGAAAAACTGTTTTTT
size: few; J: TRBJ2-1; V: TRBV30; D: NA; CDR3: CAWSVRARYNEQFF; DNA: TGTGCCTGGAGTGTAAGGGCGAGATACAATGAGCAGTTCTTC
size: few; J: TRBJ1-1; V: TRBV6-1; D: TRBD1; CDR3: CASSGTAEAFF; DNA: TGTGCCAGCAGCGGGACAGCTGAAGCTTTCTTT
size: many; J: TRBJ1-5; V: TRBV7-9; D: TRBD1; CDR3: CASSLAGTGGLSNQPQHF; DNA: TGTGCCAGCAGCTTAGCGGGGACAGGGGGCCTAAGTAATCAGCCCCAGCATTTT
size: many; J: TRBJ2-5; V: TRBV3-1; D: NA; CDR3: CASSQDPLRGETQYF; DNA: TGTGCCAGCAGCCAAGATCCCCTCAGGGGAGAGACCCAGTACTTC
size: few; J: TRBJ1-3; V: TRBV9; D: NA; CDR3: CASSVIDTRGSGNTIYF; DNA: TGTGCCAGCAGCGTAATTGACACGAGGGGCTCTGGAAACACCATATATTTT
size: few; J: TRBJ1-1; V: TRBV29-1; D: NA; CDR3: CSVDLDRNTEAFF; DNA: TGCAGCGTCGATTTGGACAGGAACACTGAAGCTTTCTTT
size: many; J: TRBJ2-7; V: TRBV7-2; D: NA; CDR3: CASSSQPGHTRAEQYF; DNA: TGTGCCAGCAGCTCACAACCGGGACATACTCGGGCCGAGCAGTACTTC
size: NA; J: TRBJ1-5; V: TRBV10-3; D: NA; CDR3: CAISGDTNQPQHF; DNA: TGTGCCATCAGTGGGGACACCAATCAGCCCCAGCATTTT
size: many; J: TRBJ2-5; V: TRBV28; D: NA; CDR3: CASRKPTGRETQYF; DNA: TGTGCCTCACGGAAACCTACGGGGCGGGAGACCCAGTACTTC
size: few; J: TRBJ2-5; V: TRBV9; D: NA; CDR3: CASSVGAPFVRRTSQETQYF; DNA: TGTGCCAGCAGCGTAGGGGCCCCCTTTGTGAGGCGGACCAGCCAAGAGACCCAGTACTTC
size: few; J: TRBJ2-2; V: TRBV3-1; D: NA; CDR3: CASSRTGMGAGELFF; DNA: TGTGCCAGCAGCCGAACGGGGATGGGGGCCGGGGAGCTGTTTTTT
size: NA; J: TRBJ2-2; V: TRBV18; D: TRBD1; CDR3: CASSPQQGDTGELFF; DNA: TGTGCCAGCTCACCACAACAGGGGGACACCGGGGAGCTGTTTTTT
size: NA; J: TRBJ1-4; V: TRBV15; D: NA; CDR3: CATSRQGKLPNEKLFF; DNA: TGTGCCACCAGCAGACAGGGGAAGTTGCCTAATGAAAAACTGTTTTTT
size: NA; J: TRBJ2-7; V: TRBV7-6; D: NA; CDR3: CASSRNARSGDEQYF; DNA: TGTGCCAGCAGCAGAAATGCGAGGTCTGGAGACGAGCAGTACTTC
size: many; J: TRBJ2-1; V: TRBV6-2/TRBV6-3; D: NA; CDR3: CASSSHNEQFF; DNA: TGTGCCAGCAGTTCCCACAATGAGCAGTTCTTC
size: NA; J: TRBJ2-1; V: TRBV5-6; D: NA; CDR3: CASSSTGLNEQFF; DNA: TGTGCCAGCAGCTCTACGGGACTTAACGAGCAGTTCTTC
size: few; J: TRBJ2-1; V: TRBV6-6; D: NA; CDR3: CASSYSGGDEYNEQFF; DNA: TGTGCCAGCAGTTACTCAGGTGGGGACGAGTACAATGAGCAGTTCTTC
size: NA; J: TRBJ1-1; V: TRBV12-3/TRBV12-4; D: NA; CDR3: CASSLADGGTEAFF; DNA: TGTGCCAGCAGTTTAGCGGACGGCGGGACTGAAGCTTTCTTT
size: few; J: TRBJ1-6; V: TRBV20-1; D: TRBD1; CDR3: CSARTDRGPERYSPLHF; DNA: TGCAGTGCTAGGACGGACAGGGGGCCTGAGAGGTACTCACCCCTCCACTTT
size: many; J: TRBJ2-5; V: TRBV28; D: TRBD2; CDR3: CASSDLADQETQYF; DNA: TGTGCCAGCAGTGATCTAGCGGACCAAGAGACCCAGTACTTC
size: many; J: TRBJ2-1; V: TRBV6-5; D: NA; CDR3: CASSYGGLDEQFF; DNA: TGTGCCAGCAGTTACGGGGGCTTGGATGAGCAGTTCTTC
size: many; J: TRBJ2-5; V: TRBV12-3/TRBV12-4; D: NA; CDR3: CASSLEGETQYF; DNA: TGTGCCAGCAGCTTAGAAGGAGAGACCCAGTACTTC
size: NA; J: TRBJ1-1; V: TRBV28; D: NA; CDR3: CASSFSLGTMNTEAFF; DNA: TGTGCCAGCAGTTTTTCGCTAGGGACCATGAACACTGAAGCTTTCTTT
size: NA; J: TRBJ1-6; V: TRBV15; D: NA; CDR3: CATSRDRNSPLHF; DNA: TGTGCCACCAGCAGAGATCGGAATTCACCCCTCCACTTT
size: few; J: TRBJ2-3; V: TRBV12-3/TRBV12-4; D: NA; CDR3: CASSWVYGDTQYF; DNA: TGTGCCAGCAGTTGGGTGTACGGGGATACGCAGTATTTT
size: many; J: TRBJ1-1; V: TRBV18; D: TRBD1; CDR3: CASSPTGVNEAFF; DNA: TGTGCCAGCTCACCGACAGGGGTCAATGAAGCTTTCTTT
size: few; J: TRBJ2-7; V: TRBV11-2; D: TRBD1; CDR3: CASSLVDRGGEQYF; DNA: TGTGCCAGCAGCTTAGTGGACAGGGGTGGGGAGCAGTACTTC
size: many; J: TRBJ2-3; V: TRBV7-2; D: TRBD2; CDR3: CASSTLAGGDTQYF; DNA: TGTGCCAGCAGCACACTAGCGGGGGGGGATACGCAGTATTTT
size: many; J: TRBJ2-2; V: TRBV7-3; D: NA; CDR3: CASSLTSLAATGELFF; DNA: TGTGCCAGCAGCTTAACCAGCCTGGCGGCCACCGGGGAGCTGTTTTTT
size: few; J: TRBJ1-1; V: TRBV29-1; D: NA; CDR3: CSVESGLAEAFF; DNA: TGCAGCGTTGAATCGGGGTTGGCTGAAGCTTTCTTT
size: NA; J: TRBJ2-5; V: TRBV7-9; D: NA; CDR3: CASSSSGGTGMKTQYF; DNA: TGTGCCAGCAGCTCCAGCGGGGGGACAGGGATGAAGACCCAGTACTTC
size: NA; J: TRBJ2-7; V: TRBV7-6; D: TRBD1; CDR3: CASSDSGTARSYEQYF; DNA: TGTGCCAGCAGCGACTCCGGGACAGCCCGCTCCTACGAGCAGTACTTC
size: many; J: TRBJ1-5; V: TRBV12-3/TRBV12-4; D: TRBD1; CDR3: CASSKDRGSSNQPQHF; DNA: TGTGCCAGCAGCAAAGACAGGGGCTCCAGCAATCAGCCCCAGCATTTT
size: NA; J: TRBJ2-1; V: TRBV6-2/TRBV6-3; D: NA; CDR3: CASSYILSRKPYNEQFF; DNA: TGTGCCAGCAGTTACATCCTTTCTCGAAAACCCTACAATGAGCAGTTCTTC
size: many; J: TRBJ1-2; V: TRBV7-2; D: NA; CDR3: CASSLDPTGSYGYTF; DNA: TGTGCCAGCAGCTTAGACCCGACAGGTTCTTATGGCTACACCTTC
size: few; J: TRBJ2-1; V: TRBV9; D: NA; CDR3: CASGDSGRSGNEQFF; DNA: TGTGCCAGCGGCGACTCAGGGCGGAGCGGCAATGAGCAGTTCTTC
size: few; J: TRBJ1-2; V: TRBV29-1; D: NA; CDR3: CSVGLRNYGYTF; DNA: TGCAGCGTTGGCCTCAGAAACTATGGCTACACCTTC
size: many; J: TRBJ2-7; V: TRBV11-1; D: NA; CDR3: CASSLAAGRLSNGYTYEQYF; DNA: TGTGCCAGCAGCTTAGCCGCCGGGCGTCTCTCCAACGGGTATACCTACGAGCAGTACTTC
size: NA; J: TRBJ2-3; V: TRBV10-3; D: NA; CDR3: CAIKEATTDTQYF; DNA: TGTGCCATCAAGGAGGCAACCACAGATACGCAGTATTTT
size: NA; J: TRBJ1-5; V: TRBV20-1; D: TRBD1; CDR3: CSAGDRVAGNQPQHF; DNA: TGCAGTGCTGGCGACAGGGTGGCCGGCAATCAGCCCCAGCATTTT
size: many; J: TRBJ1-2; V: TRBV20-1; D: TRBD1; CDR3: CSATAGGVSGYTF; DNA: TGCAGTGCTACAGCAGGGGGCGTTAGTGGCTACACCTTC
size: few; J: TRBJ1-2; V: TRBV4-2; D: NA; CDR3: CASSQGLGGTGYTF; DNA: TGTGCCAGCAGCCAAGGCCTCGGGGGCACTGGCTACACCTTC
size: NA; J: TRBJ2-7; V: TRBV27; D: TRBD1; CDR3: CASSFSAGDRVYEQYF; DNA: TGTGCCAGCAGTTTCTCTGCTGGGGACAGGGTCTACGAGCAGTACTTC
size: few; J: TRBJ1-2; V: TRBV28; D: NA; CDR3: CASSWYSGPYGYTF; DNA: TGTGCCAGCAGCTGGTATTCGGGCCCTTATGGCTACACCTTC